This T cell receptor (beta chain) came from a study of blood T cell repertoires in COVID-19 (TCRdb year 2020). Broadly, across the study: Samples from collaborators originated in the United States, Italy and Spain and spanned both the acute and convalescent phases of COVID-19. The dataset comprised deeply sampled blood TCRbeta repertoires from subjects exposed to, actively infected with, or recovered from COVID-19. The repertoires were released in a freely available public database intended as a resource for research on the immune response to SARS-CoV-2. Sample metadata almost always included a de-identified subject ID, COVID-19 status, age in years and sex. HLA class I and class II types, where available, came from metadata supplied by the sample provider rather than from assay-based typing. The material from the prospective study consisted of cDNA or gDNA derived from T cells, B-cell-depleted T cells, or PBMCs. The samples were drawn from two sources: the first 160 participants of the ongoing ImmuneRACE study, and 1,200 or so subjects contributed by 6 global collaborators.

TCRbeta CDR3 regions were amplified from genomic DNA using the immunoSEQ Assay, a bias-controlled multiplex PCR. The study's own analysis went as follows. Nucleated cell counts per sample were estimated from amplification of reference gene primers within the assay. To quantify the absolute abundance of each unique TCRbeta CDR3 rearrangement, sequence reads were collapsed and filtered. For each sample, productive Simpson clonality was calculated by taking the square root of Simpson's diversity index across productive rearrangements. The table comes from immuneACCESS by way of TCRdb, which keeps in-frame sequences with V and J called. Part of the clones is missing from these tables; in studies checked, under half for an unresolved V gene and the rest for unknown reasons. The DNA was the basis for D and trimming; V, J and clone size are from that table. The sample yields approximately 160,000 clones; roughly nine tenths were counted once. Of the sample, roughly 19% is held by the ten largest clones.

This clone was recorded only once. Its antigen target is currently unknown. The sample holds no much larger clone one base away, and base qualities are not on file. Relative to germline, V is missing 6 bases and J is missing 1 base, with 13 bases of the junction outside any gene match. According to the germline V gene, CDR1 reads KGHSH and CDR2 reads LQKENI. The CDR3 goes from the cysteine to the phenylalanine over 17 residues. The read is trimmed to its CDR3 DNA, 51 bases read in frame from base 1. The research as a whole found: The amount of clinical and demographic metadata varied by source and participant and was provided uncurated.

The collaborating institutions used their own protocols to collect whole blood in K2EDTA tubes. For TCRbeta analysis, collaborator samples were shipped as frozen whole blood, as isolated PBMCs, or as DNA extracted from either sample type. The TCR comes from a man aged 55 to 70 with active or convalescent COVID-19. The sample taken for sequencing was peripheral blood. The sequence joins TRBV18 to TRBJ1-1; 8 of the junction bases match TRBD1. The CDR3: CASSLMDPGTGNTEAFF. The bases are TGTGCCAGCTCTCTGATGGACCCCGGGACAGGGAACACTGAAGCTTTCTTT.